The rows below give T cell receptor beta chains drawn from one sample of a study of vaccination and CD4 T cells after COVID-19. TCRdb redid the calling of the PCR reads with MiXCR, one entry per CDR3 protein. The data hold about 12,000 distinct CDR3 sequences, with roughly two fifths observed a single time. The antigens of these receptors remain unknown. Source material: cultured CD4+ T cells from blood. These receptors originate from a human donor with COVID-19. The CDR3 runs from the conserved cysteine through the conserved F or W. The D gene is left open where the match is weak. Some rows have no size entry. The others give once, few or many, or a class for an expanded clone.

V	size	J	D	DNA	CDR3
TRBV6-1	.	TRBJ2-7	.	TGTGCCAGCAGCAAACAGGGCGGCCCTGGCGGCTTC	CASSKQGGPGGF
TRBV18	.	TRBJ1-1	.	TGTGCCAGCTCCCTAGTCGAGAACACTGAAGCTTTCTTT	CASSLVENTEAFF
TRBV7-2	.	TRBJ2-5	.	TGTGCCAGCAGCTTATGGGGGTCGGGTAAAGAGACCCAGTACTTC	CASSLWGSGKETQYF
TRBV7-3	.	TRBJ1-1	.	TGTGCCAGCAGCTTAACAGGGTGGAGCACTGAAGCTTTCTTT	CASSLTGWSTEAFF
TRBV29-1	.	TRBJ1-2	TRBD1	TGCAGCGTCCCGGGACAGGGTTGGTTGAACTATGGCTACACCTTC	CSVPGQGWLNYGYTF
TRBV29-1	.	TRBJ2-3	.	TGCAGCGTTGAAGGGGTTCTAGGTCAAGCTACAGATACGCAGTATTTT	CSVEGVLGQATDTQYF
TRBV7-2	few	TRBJ2-4	.	TGTGCCAGCAGCCCTTATTCGGGGGCGCTAAACATTCAGTACTTC	CASSPYSGALNIQYF
TRBV12-3/TRBV12-4	.	TRBJ2-5	TRBD2	TGTGCCAGCAGTCTATCTTCCCTGGCTAGCGGGGGGATACAAGAGACCCAGTACTTC	CASSLSSLASGGIQETQYF
TRBV28	.	TRBJ1-1	.	TGTGCCAGCAGTTATATAACGAACACTGAAGCTTTCTTT	CASSYITNTEAFF
TRBV15	few	TRBJ2-5	.	TGTGCCACCAGCAGGGAGAAAGAGACCCAGTACTTC	CATSREKETQYF
TRBV19	.	TRBJ1-2	.	TGTGCCAGTAGGGACAAAATCTATGGCTACACCTTC	CASRDKIYGYTF
TRBV10-3	.	TRBJ1-1	TRBD1	TGTGCCAGTGCGAGGACAGGGAACACTGAAGCTTTCTTT	CASARTGNTEAFF
TRBV7-2	.	TRBJ1-5	.	TGTGCCAGCAGCAGTGATATGGACAGAATCAATCAGCCCCAGCATTTT	CASSSDMDRINQPQHF
TRBV5-6	.	TRBJ1-2	.	TGTGCCAGCAGCTTGGTTTACAGGGTGGGGGATGGCTACACCTTC	CASSLVYRVGDGYTF
TRBV6-1	.	TRBJ2-7	.	TGTGCCAGCAGCCCCAGGGCTCCCCAGACCGAGCAGTACTTC	CASSPRAPQTEQYF
TRBV20-1	once	TRBJ2-7	TRBD1	TGCAGTGCTGCCAAAACAGGGGGCGTCGAGCAGTACTTC	CSAAKTGGVEQYF
TRBV12-3/TRBV12-4	.	TRBJ1-2	.	TGTGCCAGCAGTGCCGTGGGGCAGGGAAGTGGCTACACCTTC	CASSAVGQGSGYTF
TRBV7-6	.	TRBJ2-7	TRBD2	TGTGCCAGCAGCTCTCTGAGCGGGGGGGCCTACGAGCAGTACTTC	CASSSLSGGAYEQYF
TRBV19	few	TRBJ1-5	.	TGTGCCAGTAGAGGGGACCAGCCCCAGCATTTT	CASRGDQPQHF
TRBV7-9	.	TRBJ1-1	.	TGTGCCAGCAACAGGGAAGCTGAAGCTTTCTTT	CASNREAEAFF
TRBV7-2	.	TRBJ1-6	.	TGTGCCAGCAGCTTAGCGGATAATTGGGACAACTTCCACTTT	CASSLADNWDNFHF
TRBV28	.	TRBJ2-7	TRBD1	TGTGCCAGCAGTTTATACGGGACAGGGTCTCGCGAGCAGTACTTC	CASSLYGTGSREQYF
TRBV7-9	.	TRBJ2-4	TRBD2	TGTGCCAGCAGCTTAGGCGGTTCTAGCGGGGCGATACTAGCCAAAAACATTCAGTACTTC	CASSLGGSSGAILAKNIQYF
TRBV6-2/TRBV6-3	once	TRBJ2-5	.	TGTGCCAGTGAATTAGGGGCCCAGTACTTC	CASELGAQYF
TRBV28	.	TRBJ2-3	TRBD1	TGTGCCACAGGGGGCTGGGGAGATACGCAGTATTTT	CATGGWGDTQYF
TRBV11-2	.	TRBJ2-3	TRBD2	TGTGCCAGCAGCTTAATGACTAGCGGGGCAATGACAGATACGCAGTATTTT	CASSLMTSGAMTDTQYF
TRBV19	few	TRBJ1-5	.	TGTGCCAGCAACACCAGACAGACGGGTAGCAATCAGCCCCAGCATTTT	CASNTRQTGSNQPQHF
TRBV21-1	.	TRBJ1-5	.	TGTGCCAGCAGCAAGGACAGGGGGGAGTACAATCAGCCCCAGCATTTT	CASSKDRGEYNQPQHF
TRBV28	.	TRBJ1-2	.	TGTGCCAGCAGTTTAGGATCGGCGGGGCGCGGCTACACCTTC	CASSLGSAGRGYTF
TRBV12-3/TRBV12-4	.	TRBJ1-5	.	TGTGCCAGCGCTATTGGAGGGGATTGGAGCAATCAGCCCCAGCATTTT	CASAIGGDWSNQPQHF
TRBV11-3	medium-sized	TRBJ2-1	TRBD2	TGTGCCAGCAGCACCAGACTAGCGGGGGGGACTTACAATGAGCAGTTCTTC	CASSTRLAGGTYNEQFF
TRBV28	.	TRBJ1-6	.	TGTGCCAGCATTGGTTATGCTGATTCACCCCTCCACTTT	CASIGYADSPLHF
TRBV11-2	few	TRBJ2-5	TRBD1	TGTGCCAGCAGCTTGGCTGGGACAGGGGGGTTAAAGACCCAGTACTTC	CASSLAGTGGLKTQYF
TRBV12-3/TRBV12-4	.	TRBJ2-3	TRBD2	TGTGCCAGCAGCTCTAGCGGGACTAGCACAGATACGCAGTATTTT	CASSSSGTSTDTQYF
TRBV27	few	TRBJ2-3	TRBD1	TGTGCCAGCAGTGACCGGGACAGGGGGCTTTATACGCAGTATTTT	CASSDRDRGLYTQYF
TRBV24-1	few	TRBJ2-7	.	TGTGCCACCAGTGATTTGTTGGAGTCCTACGAGCAGTACTTC	CATSDLLESYEQYF
TRBV20-1	.	TRBJ1-5	.	TGCAGTGCCATCGACGCGAGGGGGAATCAGCCCCAGCATTTT	CSAIDARGNQPQHF
TRBV11-1	once	TRBJ1-1	.	TGTGCCAGCAGCATATCCGGGAGAGGGGAAGCTTTCTTT	CASSISGRGEAFF
TRBV6-1	few	TRBJ2-1	.	TGTGCCAGCATGGGGAACGTTAATGAGCAGTTCTTC	CASMGNVNEQFF
TRBV6-1	few	TRBJ1-3	.	TGTGCCAGCTCCGAGGGGGCTGGAAACACCATATATTTT	CASSEGAGNTIYF
TRBV19	.	TRBJ2-5	TRBD2	TGTGCCAGTAGGGGCGTAGCGGGGAGCCAAGAGACCCAGTACTTC	CASRGVAGSQETQYF
TRBV5-1	.	TRBJ2-5	.	TGCGCCAGCAGCTTGCTGCCTAGGGGAGAGACCCAGTACTTC	CASSLLPRGETQYF
TRBV28	once	TRBJ2-2	.	TGTGCCAGCAGTTTATTCGGTCCCGGGGAGCTGTTTTTT	CASSLFGPGELFF
TRBV29-1	.	TRBJ1-2	.	TGCAGCGTTGTCTCGGTTCGGGGCTACACCTTC	CSVVSVRGYTF
TRBV20-1	medium-sized	TRBJ1-1	.	TGCAGTGCTAGGGGGGATGGTGCGTTACCTGAAGCTTTCTTT	CSARGDGALPEAFF
TRBV19	few	TRBJ2-1	.	TGTGCCAGTAGTATCCGGGGGCGTAGGAATGAGCAGTTCTTC	CASSIRGRRNEQFF
TRBV6-1	.	TRBJ2-7	.	TGTGCCAGCACAGGCTCCTACGAGCAGTACTTC	CASTGSYEQYF
TRBV30	.	TRBJ2-3	TRBD2	TGTGCCTGGATCCGTAGCGGGGGGGTAGTAGATACGCAGTATTTT	CAWIRSGGVVDTQYF
TRBV5-1	.	TRBJ2-5	TRBD1	TGCGCCAGCAGCTCAACCGGATTTAGGACAGGGGACAAGCGGAAGGAGACCCAGTACTTC	CASSSTGFRTGDKRKETQYF
TRBV6-1	few	TRBJ2-2	.	TGTGCCAGCATTCCCCCTTGGGGTCTCACCGGGGAGCTGTTTTTT	CASIPPWGLTGELFF
TRBV7-6	few	TRBJ1-5	.	TGTGCCAGCAGCCCCCTAGGTGCGTGGGGGGCCAGCAATCAGCCCCAGCATTTT	CASSPLGAWGASNQPQHF
TRBV2	once	TRBJ2-1	.	TGTGCCAGCAGTCCAGGCGGGGTTGAGCAGTTCTTC	CASSPGGVEQFF